This T cell receptor (beta chain) was profiled in a study of blood T cells in healthy people across ages. The CDR3 is made up of 15 amino acids. V shed 6 bases and J shed 6 bases, with 20 bases lying between them. Isolated PBMCs totaled at least 6 million in each sample. Next came a second PCR, run for about 7 to 12 cycles, which used a sample-barcoded 5' primer along with a J-beta primer mix. TCRdb fed the 5' RACE reads into MiXCR, producing one record per CDR3 protein. The table lists over 1,300,000 distinct CDR3 sequences, almost 60% of them singletons, with 6.5% to 8% in the top ten. The sample was blood. This chain connects TRBV12-3 or TRBV12-4 to TRBJ1-2; D perhaps matches TRBD1 (6 bases). The sequence derives from a young man in good health. CDR3 nucleotides: TGTGCCAGCAGGAGGAGGCCGGCGGGGGCAGATGGCTACACCTTC. Translation: CASRRRPAGADGYTF.